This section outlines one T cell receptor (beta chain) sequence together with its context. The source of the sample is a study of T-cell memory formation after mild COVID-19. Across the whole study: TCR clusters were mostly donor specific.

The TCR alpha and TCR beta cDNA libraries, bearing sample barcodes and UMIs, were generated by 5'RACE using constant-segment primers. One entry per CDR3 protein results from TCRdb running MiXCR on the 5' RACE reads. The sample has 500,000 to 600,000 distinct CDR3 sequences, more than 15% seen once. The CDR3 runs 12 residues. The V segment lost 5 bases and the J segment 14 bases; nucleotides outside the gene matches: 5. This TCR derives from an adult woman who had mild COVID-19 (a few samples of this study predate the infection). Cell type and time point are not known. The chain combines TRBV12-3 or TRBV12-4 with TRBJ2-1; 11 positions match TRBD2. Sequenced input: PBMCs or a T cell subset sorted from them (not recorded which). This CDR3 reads CASSALAGVEFF. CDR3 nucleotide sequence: TGTGCCAGCAGTGCACTAGCGGGAGTGGAGTTCTTC.